This T cell receptor (beta chain) was profiled in a study of blood T cell repertoires in COVID-19. About the study: T cells, B-cell-depleted T cells, or PBMCs supplied cDNA or gDNA.

Looked up from germline, CDR1 is WSHSY and CDR2 is SAAADI. J gave up 3 bases and V 10 bases, and 6 bases lay outside the gene matches. The CDR3 loop spans 13 amino acids. Libraries were prepared by immunoSEQ multiplex PCR; TCRdb keeps only in-frame clonotypes and omits some of them. Here the sample spans 52,000 or so clones, 84% being singletons. Sequencing was performed on peripheral blood. The gene calls are TRBV10-2 and TRBJ1-5; 7 positions agree with TRBD1. This receptor was identified in a man aged 45-65 years with acute or convalescent COVID-19. CDR3 protein: CATKTGPNQPQHF. CDR3 nucleotides: TGCGCCACCAAGACAGGGCCCAATCAGCCCCAGCATTTT.